These T cell receptor beta chains were read from a single sample in a study of OX40 agonist ivuxolimab in advanced cancers. Profiled with immunoSEQ multiplex PCR; TCRdb holds only in-frame clones, not every one. The sample has 65,000 to 100,000 clones; about 94% are singletons. The material was CD4+ or CD8+ T cells sorted from blood, obtained in a trial of the OX40 agonist ivuxolimab. The receptors come from an adult with an advanced solid tumor such as melanoma, head and neck, liver or kidney cancer. The CDR3 runs from the conserved cysteine through the conserved F or W. Fields, in order: clone size, CDR3 length, D gene, V gene, J gene, CDR3 DNA, CDR3 protein. A D gene is named only where the DNA matches it firmly. A row's size may be missing; if present it is once, few, many or a size class.

-	13	TRBD2	TRBV6-5	TRBJ2-7	TGTGCCAGTGCCGGGACTAGCGGCTACGAGCAGTACTTC	CASAGTSGYEQYF
-	15	TRBD2	TRBV11-2	TRBJ2-1	TGTGCCAGCAGCTTAATGAGCGGGGGGGACCATGAGCAGTTCTTC	CASSLMSGGDHEQFF
-	16	TRBD2	TRBV2	TRBJ2-3	TGTGCCAGCAGTGACGAGCGGGGGGCCTCGACAGATACGCAGTATTTT	CASSDERGASTDTQYF
few	11	-	TRBV25-1	TRBJ1-2	TGTGCCAGCAGTGTGGGCTCTGGCTACACCTTC	CASSVGSGYTF
-	12	-	TRBV4-1	TRBJ2-5	TGCGCCAGCAGCCAGGATAAAGAGACCCAGTACTTC	CASSQDKETQYF
few	12	-	TRBV19	TRBJ1-2	TGTGCCAGTAGTTACGGGAGCTATGGCTACACCTTC	CASSYGSYGYTF
-	15	-	TRBV28	TRBJ1-5	TGTGCCAGCAGTGAGGAAGGGGTTTCCAATCAGCCCCAGCATTTT	CASSEEGVSNQPQHF
-	15	-	TRBV2	TRBJ2-3	TGTGCCAGCAGTGAAACCCCTAGCTCCACAGATACGCAGTATTTT	CASSETPSSTDTQYF
-	15	-	TRBV28	TRBJ2-3	TGTGCCAGCAGTTTTGTTGCCAGGGGAACAGATACGCAGTATTTT	CASSFVARGTDTQYF
once	17	-	TRBV7-6	TRBJ2-2	TGTGCCAGCAGCTTAGATCCCAGGGGTGGAGGGCCCGGGGAGCTGTTTTTT	CASSLDPRGGGPGELFF
-	13	-	TRBV15	TRBJ1-1	TGTGCCACCAGCAGGGACATTAACACTGAAGCTTTCTTT	CATSRDINTEAFF
-	12	-	TRBV4-1	TRBJ2-7	TGCGCCAGCAGCCAAGGAACCAACGAGCAGTACTTC	CASSQGTNEQYF
-	17	TRBD2	TRBV13	TRBJ2-7	TGTGCCAGCAGTCCCGGGACTAGCGGGAGAGGGTCCTACGAGCAGTACTTC	CASSPGTSGRGSYEQYF
-	15	-	TRBV4-2	TRBJ2-1	TGTGCCAGCAGCCTCGGACCAAGCTCCTACAATGAGCAGTTCTTC	CASSLGPSSYNEQFF
-	11	-	TRBV6-5	TRBJ1-1	TGTGTGTCGGGGCCGTATACTGAAGCTTTCTTT	CVSGPYTEAFF
-	14	-	TRBV5-1	TRBJ1-6	TGTGCCAGCAGCTCCGGGACCTCCAATTCACCCCTCCACTTT	CASSSGTSNSPLHF
-	17	TRBD2	TRBV27	TRBJ2-1	TGTGCCAGCAGTTCCGGACTAGCGGGGAGCTCCTACAATGAGCAGTTCTTC	CASSSGLAGSSYNEQFF
-	13	-	TRBV7-9	TRBJ2-7	TGTGCCAGCAGCGCCGACGGCTCCTACGAGCAGTACTTC	CASSADGSYEQYF
-	12	-	TRBV10-3	TRBJ1-1	TGTGCCATCAGGGTAGACAGCACTGAAGCTTTCTTT	CAIRVDSTEAFF
-	15	TRBD2	TRBV5-4	TRBJ2-1	TGTGCCAGCCACGCCCGCGGGAGCTCCTACAATGAGCAGTTCTTC	CASHARGSSYNEQFF
-	12	-	TRBV19	TRBJ2-1	TGTGCCAGTAGGCAGGGGTGGGATGAGCAGTTCTTC	CASRQGWDEQFF
-	14	-	TRBV5-4	TRBJ2-7	TGTGCCAGCAGCTTGGGTCTAGCGAGCTTTGAGCAGTACTTC	CASSLGLASFEQYF
-	14	TRBD1	TRBV5-3	TRBJ1-4	TGTGCCAGAAGCCCCGACAGGGGGCTTGAAAAACTGTTTTTT	CARSPDRGLEKLFF
-	16	-	TRBV13	TRBJ1-1	TGTGCCAGCAGCTCCTGGACGGGCGGAGTGGTCACTGAAGCTTTCTTT	CASSSWTGGVVTEAFF
-	16	-	TRBV4-3	TRBJ1-3	TGCGCCAGCAGCCAAGATCGGGGGCTATCTGGAAACACCATATATTTT	CASSQDRGLSGNTIYF
once	15	-	TRBV7-9	TRBJ2-7	TGTGCCAGCACCCCAGGTCGGATCGGACGCAACGAGCAGTACTTC	CASTPGRIGRNEQYF
-	15	TRBD1	TRBV6-6	TRBJ2-2	TGTGCCAGCAGTGGACAGGGGACGAACACCGGGGAGCTGTTTTTT	CASSGQGTNTGELFF
few	14	-	TRBV7-9	TRBJ1-3	TGTGCCAGCAACCCGACGGGAGGAGGAAACACCATATATTTT	CASNPTGGGNTIYF
-	13	-	TRBV10-1	TRBJ1-6	TGCGCCAGCAGTGACCAGGCCAATTCACCCCTCCACTTT	CASSDQANSPLHF
once	15	-	TRBV29-1	TRBJ2-6	TGCAGCGTTGTATCTGGCAGCTCTGGGGCCAACGTCCTGACTTTC	CSVVSGSSGANVLTF
-	13	TRBD1	TRBV19	TRBJ1-2	TGTGCCAGTAGTATAGGGACAGGGACTGGCTACACCTTC	CASSIGTGTGYTF
-	13	-	TRBV27	TRBJ1-6	TGTGCCACCACAGGGAGCGGTAATTCACCCCTCCACTTT	CATTGSGNSPLHF
once	15	TRBD2	TRBV27	TRBJ2-1	TGTGCCAGCAGTGCGACTGGGGAGGGAGCGGGGGTTCAGTTCTTC	CASSATGEGAGVQFF
once	17	TRBD2	TRBV5-1	TRBJ2-1	TGCGCCAGTTTCCCGGGACTAGCGGGAGGCGGTCCAAATGAGCAGTTCTTC	CASFPGLAGGGPNEQFF
-	14	TRBD1	TRBV5-1	TRBJ2-5	TGCGCCAGCAGCTGGACAGGGGGCGAAGAGACCCAGTACTTC	CASSWTGGEETQYF
-	15	TRBD1	TRBV6-1	TRBJ2-2	TGTGCCAGCAGTCCCGCCGAGGGGGCCACCGGGGAGCTGTTTTTT	CASSPAEGATGELFF
-	14	-	TRBV4-3	TRBJ2-2	TGCGCCAGCAGCCCAGGGGAGGACACCGGGGAGCTGTTTTTT	CASSPGEDTGELFF
-	13	-	TRBV15	TRBJ2-5	TGTGCCACCAGCAGGGGGAACGGGGAGACCCAGTACTTC	CATSRGNGETQYF
-	14	-	TRBV7-9	TRBJ2-1	TGTGCCAGCAGCTTAGCGCGGCCTCCCGGTGAGCAGTTCTTC	CASSLARPPGEQFF
few	13	-	TRBV6-6	TRBJ2-5	TGTGCCAGCAGCCCGTACCCCGGAGAGACCCAGTACTTC	CASSPYPGETQYF
-	11	-	TRBV29-1	TRBJ2-1	TGCAGCGTTGAAGGGAACAATGAGCAGTTCTTC	CSVEGNNEQFF
-	14	TRBD1	TRBV4-2	TRBJ1-1	TGTGCCAGCAGCCGACAGGGAGGAGGCACTGAAGCTTTCTTT	CASSRQGGGTEAFF
once	14	TRBD2	TRBV19	TRBJ2-1	TGTGCCAGTAGTATTAAGACTAGCTGGTATGAGCAGTTCTTC	CASSIKTSWYEQFF
-	16	TRBD2	TRBV7-6	TRBJ2-1	TGTGCCAGCAGCATGCCAAAGCGGGAGGGGGACGATGAGCAGTTCTTC	CASSMPKREGDDEQFF
-	13	-	TRBV5-4	TRBJ1-1	TGTGCCAGCAGCTTTGGCCGTAACACTGAAGCTTTCTTT	CASSFGRNTEAFF
-	15	-	TRBV27	TRBJ2-5	TGTGCCAGCAGTTTCTTCGGGGGAGGTCGAGAGACCCAGTACTTC	CASSFFGGGRETQYF